The rows below give T cell receptor beta chains drawn from one sample of a study of blood T cells in healthy people across ages. TCRdb redid the calling of the 5' RACE reads with MiXCR, one entry per CDR3 protein. The data hold roughly 1 million distinct CDR3 sequences, with less than 25% observed a single time. These data are also associated with another study on T cells of mothers and their children.

Sequencing used blood. The origin of the receptors is a girl aged 2 to 9 in good health. CDR3s include the opening cysteine and the closing phenylalanine or tryptophan. D genes are given only for firm matches. Only some rows state a clone size, as once, few, many or a class for expanded clones.

j_call: TRBJ2-7; clone_size: few; v_call: TRBV7-9; d_call: TRBD2; cdr3_nt: TGTGCCAGCAGCTCATTACTAGCGGAGGGGAGCTACGAGCAGTACTTC; cdr3_aa: CASSSLLAEGSYEQYF
j_call: TRBJ2-1; clone_size: -; v_call: TRBV25-1; d_call: TRBD2; cdr3_nt: TGTGCCAGCAGTGATCCTTCCGGGACTAGCGTCAATGAGCAGTTCTTC; cdr3_aa: CASSDPSGTSVNEQFF
j_call: TRBJ2-7; clone_size: few; v_call: TRBV29-1; d_call: TRBD2; cdr3_nt: TGCAGCGTTGAGGGCCTAGCGGGAAACTACGAGCAGTACTTC; cdr3_aa: CSVEGLAGNYEQYF
j_call: TRBJ2-5; clone_size: -; v_call: TRBV12-3/TRBV12-4; d_call: -; cdr3_nt: TGTGCCACCTCTGAGGAGTACCAAGAGGCCCAGTACTTC; cdr3_aa: CATSEEYQEAQYF
j_call: TRBJ1-2; clone_size: -; v_call: TRBV12-3/TRBV12-4; d_call: -; cdr3_nt: TGTGCCAGCAGTTTGTGGGGAAACTTCTATGGCTACACCTTC; cdr3_aa: CASSLWGNFYGYTF
j_call: TRBJ2-7; clone_size: -; v_call: TRBV7-6; d_call: TRBD2; cdr3_nt: TGTGCCAGCAGCTTAGAAGCTAGCGGGGGGGCCACCTCCTACGAGCAGTACTTC; cdr3_aa: CASSLEASGGATSYEQYF
j_call: TRBJ2-7; clone_size: -; v_call: TRBV2; d_call: -; cdr3_nt: TGTGCCAGCAGTGCCGTACAGGGTTCTCTCAGCTTC; cdr3_aa: CASSAVQGSLSF
j_call: TRBJ1-2; clone_size: -; v_call: TRBV2; d_call: TRBD1; cdr3_nt: TGTGCCAGCAGAACCGGGACAGAAAATGGCTACACCTTC; cdr3_aa: CASRTGTENGYTF
j_call: TRBJ1-2; clone_size: -; v_call: TRBV11-2; d_call: TRBD1; cdr3_nt: TGTGCCAGCAGCTTAGCCCAGGGACAGCTAAACTATGGCTACACCTTC; cdr3_aa: CASSLAQGQLNYGYTF
j_call: TRBJ2-1; clone_size: -; v_call: TRBV20-1; d_call: -; cdr3_nt: TGCAGTGCTAGAGATTGGAGCTCCTACAATGAGCAGTTCTTC; cdr3_aa: CSARDWSSYNEQFF
j_call: TRBJ2-2; clone_size: few; v_call: TRBV28; d_call: -; cdr3_nt: TGTGCCAGCAGTTTTTTAGTACTGAGGCAGACCGGGGAGCTGTTTTTT; cdr3_aa: CASSFLVLRQTGELFF
j_call: TRBJ1-2; clone_size: few; v_call: TRBV20-1; d_call: -; cdr3_nt: TGCAGTGCTCTGGATTTTTCTAACTATGGCTACACCTTC; cdr3_aa: CSALDFSNYGYTF
j_call: TRBJ1-6; clone_size: few; v_call: TRBV4-1; d_call: TRBD1; cdr3_nt: TGCGCCAGCAGCCAAGGGACAGGGGATTCACCCCTCCACTTT; cdr3_aa: CASSQGTGDSPLHF
j_call: TRBJ2-2; clone_size: few; v_call: TRBV10-1; d_call: -; cdr3_nt: TGCGCCAGCAGTGAGTCGAGAATGAGCAGGGAGACCGGGGAGCTGTTTTTT; cdr3_aa: CASSESRMSRETGELFF
j_call: TRBJ2-1; clone_size: -; v_call: TRBV4-2; d_call: -; cdr3_nt: TGTGCCAGCAGCCAAGATACGAACTTCCCCTACAATGAGCAGTTCTTC; cdr3_aa: CASSQDTNFPYNEQFF
j_call: TRBJ1-5; clone_size: -; v_call: TRBV12-3/TRBV12-4; d_call: -; cdr3_nt: TGTGCCAGCAGTTTAGGAGGGGGGGCCGGTCAGCCCCAGCATTTT; cdr3_aa: CASSLGGGAGQPQHF